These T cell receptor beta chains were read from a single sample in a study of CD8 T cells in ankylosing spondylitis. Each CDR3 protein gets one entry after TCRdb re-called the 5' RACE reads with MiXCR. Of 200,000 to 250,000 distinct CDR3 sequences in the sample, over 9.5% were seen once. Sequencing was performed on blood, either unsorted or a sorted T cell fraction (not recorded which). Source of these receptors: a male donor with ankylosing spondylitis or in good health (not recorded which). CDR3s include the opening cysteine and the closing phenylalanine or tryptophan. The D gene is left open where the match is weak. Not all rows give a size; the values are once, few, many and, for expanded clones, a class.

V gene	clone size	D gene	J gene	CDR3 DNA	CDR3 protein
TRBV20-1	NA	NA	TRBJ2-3	TGCAGTGCTCTAACCCTCTTGATTAGCACAGATACGCAGTATTTT	CSALTLLISTDTQYF
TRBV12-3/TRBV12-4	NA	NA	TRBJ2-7	TGTGCCAGCAGTTTGTCGGCTTCAGGAGGTTCCTACGAGCAGTACTTC	CASSLSASGGSYEQYF
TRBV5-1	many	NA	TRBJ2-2	TGCGCCAGCAGCTTGCAGGGGCCCCCCACCGGGGAGCTGTTTTTT	CASSLQGPPTGELFF
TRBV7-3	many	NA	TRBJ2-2	TGTGCCAGCAGCTTAATGGCGAGTACGAACACCGGGGAGCTGTTTTTT	CASSLMASTNTGELFF
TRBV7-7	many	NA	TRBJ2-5	TGTGCTAGCAGCTTAGCGCCCGGACAAGAGACCCAGTACTTC	CASSLAPGQETQYF
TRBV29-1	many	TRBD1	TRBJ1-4	TGCAGCGTTACCGGGACAGATAATGAAAAACTGTTTTTT	CSVTGTDNEKLFF
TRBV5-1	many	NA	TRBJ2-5	TGCGCCAGCAGCTTGGCAGGGGAGGAAGAGACCCAGTACTTC	CASSLAGEEETQYF
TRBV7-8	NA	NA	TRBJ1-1	TGTGCCAGCAGCTTAAGGGACCCAGCTTTCTTT	CASSLRDPAFF
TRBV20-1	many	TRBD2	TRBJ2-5	TGCAGTGCTAGAGACCCCGGGACTAGCGGCGGACCAAACCAAGAGACCCAGTACTTC	CSARDPGTSGGPNQETQYF
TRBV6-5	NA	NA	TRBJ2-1	TGTGCCAGCAGCCGCCCCACTGGTGAGCAGTTCTTC	CASSRPTGEQFF
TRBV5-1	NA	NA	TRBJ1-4	TGCGCCAGCAGCCTCTCCGGCGACCCTAATGAAAAACTGTTTTTT	CASSLSGDPNEKLFF
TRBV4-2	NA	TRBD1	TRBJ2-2	TGTGCCAGCAGCCAACGGGGACAGGGGGCCGACGGGGAGCTGTTTTTT	CASSQRGQGADGELFF
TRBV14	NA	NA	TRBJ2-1	TGTGCCAGCAGCCAAGCTAGCCCTTACAATGAGCAGTTCTTC	CASSQASPYNEQFF
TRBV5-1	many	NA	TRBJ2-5	TGCGCCAGCAGCTTGCAGGCAGGGATGCAAGAGACCCAGTACTTC	CASSLQAGMQETQYF
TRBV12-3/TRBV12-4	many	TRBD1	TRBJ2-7	TGTGCCAGCAGTTTAGCCCGGGACAGTAGGCAGTACTTC	CASSLARDSRQYF
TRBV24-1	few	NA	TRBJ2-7	TGTGCCACCAACGAGGGCCCACCACTCTACGAGCAGTACTTC	CATNEGPPLYEQYF